Here is one TCR beta chain with its context. The antigen is undetermined. Germline CDR1 SGHKS, CDR2 YYEKEE (reference sequence). Trimming removed 3 bases from V and 4 bases from J, with 11 bases in between. This CDR3 contains 14 residues. This specimen belongs to a study of cytomegalovirus exposure and HLA in healthy donors. Study-level background: Among the 400 or so donors who were genotyped, about 86% fell in the genetic ancestry cluster that is associated with self-reported Caucasian donors.

Points from the study as a whole: In a later analysis, the majority of CMV-associated beta chains seemingly showed HLA restriction.

With 60 Vbeta and 13 Jbeta primers, the PCR was carried out. Assay used: immunoSEQ multiplex PCR; TCRdb lists only in-frame clones, some missing. The sample comprises roughly 100,000 clones, 60% to 85% of which are singletons, and less than 3% rests with the top ten. Input material: PBMCs. The chain has TRBV5-5 and TRBJ1-5; D gene unclear. The receptor was derived from a male donor in good health and CMV-seropositive. As DNA, the CDR3 is TGTGCCAGCAGCTCCTACCCACAGAATCAGCCCCAGCATTTT. It is translated as CASSSYPQNQPQHF.